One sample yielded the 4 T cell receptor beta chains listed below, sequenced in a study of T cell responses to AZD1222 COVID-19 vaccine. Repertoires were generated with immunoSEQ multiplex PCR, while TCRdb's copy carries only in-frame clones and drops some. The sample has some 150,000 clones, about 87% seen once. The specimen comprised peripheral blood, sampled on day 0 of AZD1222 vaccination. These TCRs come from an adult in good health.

DNA for the CDR3: TGTGCCAGTAGTATTTCGTCTAGCCGACGCTACGAGCAGTACTTC. Translation gives CASSISSSRRYEQYF. The rearrangement uses TRBV19 and TRBJ2-7, with D possibly matching TRBD2 (5 bases). CDR3 length: 15 amino acids. The V and J ends lost 3 bases and 3 bases respectively, with 15 bases between them. The germline V gene has CDR1 LNHDA and CDR2 SQIVND (reference sequence).

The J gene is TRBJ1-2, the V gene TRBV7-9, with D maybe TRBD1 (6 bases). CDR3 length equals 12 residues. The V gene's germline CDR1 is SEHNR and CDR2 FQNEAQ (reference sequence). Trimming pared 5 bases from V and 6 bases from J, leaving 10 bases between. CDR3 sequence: CASSRQDDGYTF. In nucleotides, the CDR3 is TGTGCCAGCAGCCGACAGGACGATGGCTACACCTTC.

In DNA, the CDR3 is TGTGCCAGCAGCTTAGTGGGGTCCACCGGCGCAGAGACCCAGTACTTC. This codes for CASSLVGSTGAETQYF. The genes are TRBV5-5 and TRBJ2-5; D uncertain. V lost 2 bases and J lost 4, with 18 bases in between. Germline CDR1 reads SGHKS; CDR2 reads YYEKEE (reference sequence). This CDR3 is 16 amino acids long.

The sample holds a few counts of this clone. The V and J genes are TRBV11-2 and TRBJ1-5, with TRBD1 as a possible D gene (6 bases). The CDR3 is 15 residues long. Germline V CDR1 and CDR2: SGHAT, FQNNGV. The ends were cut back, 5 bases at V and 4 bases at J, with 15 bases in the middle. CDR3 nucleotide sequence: TGTGCCAGCAGCCCCCTTGGGGGCGCAAATCAGCCCCAGCATTTT. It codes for CASSPLGGANQPQHF.